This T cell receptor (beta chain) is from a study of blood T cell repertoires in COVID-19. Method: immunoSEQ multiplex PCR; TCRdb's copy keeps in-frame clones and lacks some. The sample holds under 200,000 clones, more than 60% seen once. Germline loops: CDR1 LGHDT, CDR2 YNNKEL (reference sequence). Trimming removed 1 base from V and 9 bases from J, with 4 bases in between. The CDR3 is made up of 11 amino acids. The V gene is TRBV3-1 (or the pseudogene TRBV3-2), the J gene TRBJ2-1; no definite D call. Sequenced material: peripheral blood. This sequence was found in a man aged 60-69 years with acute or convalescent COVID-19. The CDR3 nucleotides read TGTGCCAGCAGCCAAGGAGCTGAGCAGTTCTTC. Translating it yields CASSQGAEQFF.